These 25 T cell receptor beta chains came from one sample sequenced in a study of molecular identifiers for immune sequencing clone quantification. From the PCR reads, TCRdb called clonotypes with MiXCR, one entry per CDR3 protein. This table holds 300,000 to 400,000 distinct CDR3 sequences, around 21% found once. Sequenced: naive CD8+ T cells from blood, with Jurkat cell RNA spiked in. This sample's subset: FACS-sorted CD8+CD4-CCR7+CD45RA+ naive T cells. These receptors were collected from a human donor in good health. Some libraries in this study had Jurkat cell RNA spiked in.

With respect to this clonotype: A single base separates this from a much larger clone, so it may be a read error. The chain has TRBV6-5 and TRBJ2-7, with 9 bases aligning to TRBD2. The CDR3 is 16 residues long. CDR1 is MNHEY, CDR2 SVGAGI, per germline. DNA of the CDR3: TGTGCCAGCAGTTACGCGGCGGGAGGGTCTCTCTACGAGCAGTGCTTC. Translation: CASSYAAGGSLYEQCF.

In regard to this clonotype: One end of the junction does not line up with germline, which may come from a read error. The rearrangement joins TRBV7-7 to TRBJ2-2; 7 bases map to TRBD2. The length of the CDR3 is 13 residues. The germline V gene has CDR1 SSHAT and CDR2 FNYEAQ (reference sequence). CDR3 in amino acids: CASSPGGTGELLF. CDR3 coding DNA: TGTGCCAGCAGCCCCGGGGGGACCGGGGAGCTGCTTTTT.

On this clonotype: The germline gene is not matched at one end of the junction; a read error may be the cause. The chain links TRBV9 to TRBJ1-1; tentatively, D is TRBD1 (5 bases). The CDR3 consists of 15 residues. Germline CDR1 SGDLS, CDR2 YYNGEE. The CDR3 DNA reads as TGTGCCAGCAGCACTTCCCACGTTGGGGGACCTGAAGCTCTCTTT. Its translation: CASSTSHVGGPEALF.

To note about this clonotype: Given a much more abundant clone one base away, this may be a read error. V usage is TRBV6-6 and J usage is TRBJ2-3; D is tentatively TRBD1 or TRBD2 (5 bases each). Germline CDR1 is MNHNY and CDR2 is SVGAGI (reference sequence). The CDR3 extends over 15 amino acids. CDR3 nucleotides: TGTGCCAGCAGTTACTCGGTCGGAGGCACAGGTACGCAGTATTTT. Protein: CASSYSVGGTGTQYF.

Comments on this clonotype: This may arise from a read error, as a much more abundant clone is one base away. Since the CDR3 does not end with the conserved phenylalanine or tryptophan, this likely comes from a read error. CDR3 region: CASSPGTVNEQYL. CDR3 coding DNA: TGTGCCAGCAGTCCCGGGACAGTCAACGAGCAGTACCTC. This sequence joins TRBV5-8 and TRBJ2-7; 7 bases are a match to TRBD1. Losses at the gene ends were 5 bases for V and 5 bases for J; bases not matched to a gene: 7. This CDR3 spans 13 amino acids. Germline values: CDR1 SGHTS, CDR2 YDEGEE.

V is TRBV19 and J is TRBJ2-1; perhaps TRBD1 as D (6 bases). Trimming left V 3 bases short and J 4 bases short, with 10 bases between. Germline lookup yields CDR1 LNHDA and CDR2 SQIVND (reference sequence). The CDR3 is 14 amino acids. Here the CDR3 DNA reads TGTGCCAGTAGTATGAGGACAGTTTACAATGAGCAGTTCTTC. This gives the protein CASSMRTVYNEQFF.

This clonotype was found once. This may stem from a read error, because a much larger clone lies one nucleotide away. This chain uses TRBV2 with TRBJ2-7, with D tentatively TRBD1 or TRBD2 (6 bases each). Trimming pared 8 bases from V and 4 bases from J, leaving 18 bases between. CDR1 SNHLY and CDR2 FYNNEI come from the germline V gene. The CDR3 covers 14 residues. The CDR3 nucleotides read TGTGCCAGCGGGGGGAGCAGGGGTGATTACGAGCAGTACTTC. It specifies CASGGSRGDYEQYF.

This clonotype was found many times. The chain recombines TRBV20-1 with TRBJ2-5; D remains ambiguous. The CDR3 length is 13 residues. Deletions cut 0 bases from V and 0 bases from J, with 5 bases between. From germline, CDR1 is DFQATT and CDR2 SNEGSKA (reference sequence). The CDR3 region has the DNA TGCAGTGCTAGAGAACCAAACCAAGAGACCCAGTACTTC. It encodes CSAREPNQETQYF.

This clonotype showed up many times. This sequence joins TRBV29-1 and TRBJ2-3; D gene ambiguous. In germline, CDR1 is SQVTM, CDR2 ANQGSEA. V lost 6 bases, J lost 5 bases, and 6 bases lay in between. This CDR3 is 10 amino acids long. The CDR3 loop is CSVQEDTQYF. CDR3 in DNA: TGCAGCGTCCAGGAAGATACGCAGTATTTT.

Many counts were recorded for this clonotype. The J gene is TRBJ1-4, the V gene TRBV4-1, with D uncertain. Trimming removed 0 bases from V and 5 bases from J, with 7 bases in between. Germline V gives CDR1 MGHRA, CDR2 YSYEKL. The CDR3 totals 14 residues. The CDR3 DNA is TGCGCCAGCAGCCAAGACCGGTCAAATGAAAAACTGTTTTTT. It is translated as CASSQDRSNEKLFF.

The V call is TRBV7-2, the J call TRBJ1-5; D gene unclear. V was trimmed by 5 bases and J by 6 bases, leaving 20 bases between them. Germline CDR1 and CDR2: SGHTA and FQGNSA. This CDR3 has 16 residues. The CDR3 DNA follows: TGTGCCAGCAGCATCACAAGCCGGCTCGGCAGTCAGCCCCAGCATTTT. It encodes CASSITSRLGSQPQHF. The full variable domain, its missing parts supplied by reference TRBV7-2 and TRBJ1-5, is GAGVSQSPSNKVTEKGKDVELRCDPISGHTALYWYRQSLGQGLEFLIYFQGNSAPDKSGLPSDRFSAERTGGSVSTLTIQRTQQEDSAVYLCASSITSRLGSQPQHFGDGTRLSIL.

Many counts were recorded for this clonotype. This CDR3 fails to terminate in the conserved phenylalanine or tryptophan, so it likely reflects a read error. V usage is TRBV27 and J usage is TRBJ2-7, with TRBD2 as a possible D gene (6 bases). This CDR3 contains 14 residues. Trimming stripped 2 bases from V and 2 bases from J, with 10 bases between. CDR1 is MNHEY, CDR2 SMNVEV, per germline (reference sequence). In nucleotides, the CDR3 is TGTGCCAGCAGTTTAGGGGCGGGGACCTACGAGCAGTACCTC. Translating it yields CASSLGAGTYEQYL.

This clonotype turned up a few times. V is TRBV7-9 and J is TRBJ1-1; tentative D call: TRBD1 (6 bases). V lost 1 base to trimming and J lost 8 bases, with 17 bases between them. This CDR3 is built from 15 residues. Germline assignment: CDR1 SEHNR and CDR2 FQNEAQ (reference sequence). CDR3 loop: CASSLGSGADREAFF. CDR3 coding DNA: TGTGCCAGCAGCTTAGGCTCAGGGGCCGACAGGGAAGCTTTCTTT. The complete variable domain, with remaining parts taken from reference TRBV7-9 and TRBJ1-1, reads DTGVSQNPRHKITKRGQNVTFRCDPISEHNRLYWYRQTLGQGPEFLTYFQNEAQLEKSRLLSDRFSAERPKGSFSTLEIQRTEQGDSAMYLCASSLGSGADREAFFGQGTRLTVV.

Many counts were recorded for this clonotype. The chain carries TRBV4-3 and TRBJ1-1, with a weak D call TRBD1 (5 bases). Trimming cost V 0 bases and J 1 base, with 12 bases left between them. CDR1 and CDR2 from the germline V gene are LGHNA and YSLEER. This CDR3 has 16 amino acids. The CDR3: CASSQDGPGGNTEAFF. The CDR3 nucleotides are TGCGCCAGCAGCCAAGATGGGCCTGGGGGGAACACTGAAGCTTTCTTT.

In the case of this clonotype: A single base separates this from a much larger clone, so it may be a read error. The rearrangement uses TRBV5-1 and TRBJ2-3; tentatively, D is TRBD1 or TRBD2 (5 bases each). CDR1 SGHRS and CDR2 YFSETQ come from the germline V gene. The CDR3 is 14 residues long. Trimming removed 4 bases from V and 6 bases from J, with 15 bases in between. The CDR3 protein is CASSPWEGEDTQYF. CDR3 DNA: TGCGCCAGCAGCCCCTGGGAAGGGGAGGATACGCAGTATTTT.

In its sample, this clonotype was seen many times. The chain carries TRBV6-2 or TRBV6-3 and TRBJ2-1; 7 bases line up with TRBD2. The CDR3 covers 15 residues. V lost 5 bases to trimming and J lost 5 bases; unmatched junction nucleotides: 9. Germline V gene data show CDR1 as MNHEY and CDR2 as SVGEGT. In DNA form, the CDR3 reads TGTGCCAGCAGTATCTCTAGCGGAGAAAACAATGAGCAGTTCTTC. Translating it yields CASSISSGENNEQFF.

This clonotype was counted many times. The chain employs TRBV5-1 and TRBJ1-1, with D uncertain. CDR3 length: 15 amino acids. The V gene lost 4 bases and the J gene lost 0 bases, with 13 bases spanning the gap. The germline gives CDR1 SGHRS, CDR2 YFSETQ. Written as DNA, the CDR3 is TGCGCCAGCAGCATGACCGCTCCGTTGAACACTGAAGCTTTCTTT. Amino acid sequence: CASSMTAPLNTEAFF.

Notes on this clonotype: This could be a read error, since a much larger clone is one nucleotide away. This rearrangement joins TRBV7-9 to TRBJ1-1; 7 nucleotides align to TRBD1. The CDR3 covers 15 residues. V trimming: 4 bases; J trimming: 1 base; junction bases outside the gene matches: 6. CDR1 and CDR2 (germline): SEHNR, FQNEAQ (reference sequence). CDR3 protein: CASSSLTGENTEAFF. CDR3 nucleotide sequence: TGTGCCAGCAGCTCACTTACAGGGGAGAACACTGAAGCTTTCTTT.

This clonotype was found many times. The gene calls are TRBV5-4 and TRBJ2-6; tentative D call: TRBD1 (6 bases). This CDR3 has 15 amino acids. Between the trimmed V and J ends, which lost 0 bases and 4 bases, there was a span of 8 bases. Germline CDR1 SGHNT, CDR2 YYREEE (reference sequence). The CDR3 sequence: CASSLAGAGANVLTF. The CDR3, as DNA: TGTGCCAGCAGCTTGGCAGGGGCCGGGGCCAACGTCCTGACTTTC.

This clonotype was observed at least ten times. The rearrangement links TRBV6-6 to TRBJ2-7; D might be TRBD1 or TRBD2, each matching 5 bases. The CDR3 contains 12 residues. V shed 5 bases and J shed 4 bases, with 9 bases lying between them. Germline assignment: CDR1 MNHNY and CDR2 SVGAGI (reference sequence). The CDR3 nucleotides are TGTGCCAGCAGTGGGTGGGGGTACGAGCAGTACTTC. As protein: CASSGWGYEQYF.

As to this clonotype: A read error may account for a junction end that differs from germline. The chain carries TRBV5-3 and TRBJ2-7; D is possibly TRBD1 or TRBD2 (5 bases each). TRBV5-3 is an ORF, and what it does is uncertain. This CDR3 is built from 15 residues. CDR3 sequence (DNA): TGTGCCAGCAGCTTATACCGGGACCGGAACGAGGAGCAGTACTTC. This codes for CASSLYRDRNEEQYF.

This clonotype was recorded once. The rearrangement uses TRBV7-9 and TRBJ1-1, with D perhaps TRBD1 (6 bases). Germline loops: CDR1 SEHNR, CDR2 FQNEAQ (reference sequence). This CDR3 has 15 amino acids. V was trimmed by 0 bases and J by 5 bases, leaving 13 bases between them. The CDR3 DNA follows: TGTGCCAGCAGCTTAGCGGGACATGGGGGGACTGAAGCTTTCTTT. Residues: CASSLAGHGGTEAFF.

There are many counts of this clonotype. The chain joins TRBV20-1 to TRBJ2-3; 7 nucleotides match TRBD2. With V trimmed by 3 bases and J by 4 bases, 10 bases remained unmatched. There are 15 residues in the CDR3. The V gene's germline CDR1 is DFQATT and CDR2 SNEGSKA (reference sequence). The CDR3 here is CSASSGGGPPDTQYF. CDR3 DNA: TGCAGTGCTAGTTCCGGGGGAGGGCCGCCAGATACGCAGTATTTT.

This clonotype was found many times. The chain uses TRBV13 and TRBJ2-7; D gene uncertain. From germline, CDR1 is PRHDT and CDR2 FYEKMQ (reference sequence). This CDR3 region has 14 residues. The V end was cut by 5 bases, the J end by 6 bases, with 17 bases between. The CDR3 region has the DNA TGTGCCAGCAGCCCACCAGGTCCCACCCCCGAGCAGTACTTC. Protein sequence: CASSPPGPTPEQYF.

The chain has TRBV2 and TRBJ2-7, with a tentative D call TRBD2 (5 bases). CDR1 and CDR2 from the germline V gene are SNHLY and FYNNEI. The CDR3 covers 13 residues. CDR3 DNA sequence: TGTGCCGGCAGTCCGGGAAGGAGCTACGAGCAGTACGTC. This codes for CAGSPGRSYEQYV.